Given below is one T cell receptor (beta chain) in context. TCRdb keeps only in-frame clones here, not all; method: immunoSEQ multiplex PCR. The data hold 400,000 to 450,000 clones, with 88% observed a single time. This specimen belongs to a study of blood T cell repertoires in COVID-19. Across the study: Acute-phase and convalescent COVID-19 samples originated in the United States, Italy and Spain.

The CDR3 extends over 15 amino acids. Germline-derived CDR1 and CDR2 are MNHEY and SVGAGI. The V and J ends lost 6 bases and 8 bases respectively, with 20 bases between them. The rearrangement links TRBV6-5 to TRBJ2-1, with D possibly being TRBD1 (5 bases). Sequencing was carried out using peripheral blood. This TCR was sampled from a woman aged 45-60 years with COVID-19, enrolled during active disease. The CDR3, as DNA: TGTGCCAGCAGCGCATCCTCCAGGGTAGTGGATGAGCAGTTCTTC. Translating gives CASSASSRVVDEQFF.